The sequence of this T cell receptor beta chain was determined in a study of T-cell reconstitution after alpha-beta-depleted transplantation in children (TCRdb year 2016). For the study in its entirety: Using TCR repertoire profiling, the study quantitatively followed how T-cell immune reconstitution unfolded in children after TCRalphabeta/CD19-depleted allogeneic hematopoietic cell transplantation. What the work shows at the level of the full study, not this receptor alone: The high TCRbeta diversity at day 60 in some patients was ascribed to recipient T cells and intrathymic progenitors that had survived conditioning. Over the following months the frequencies of hyperexpanded clones went down, and after one year T-cell counts and TCRbeta diversity were mostly credited to newly produced T cells. The apparently early alphabetaT-cell count recovery about two months after transplant was reportedly dependent on only several hundred rapidly expanded clones derived from non-depleted graft cells.

V lost 5 bases and J lost 1 base, and the count of bases not matched to a germline gene is 9. The CDR3 contains 16 residues, cysteine and phenylalanine counted. Of all the DNA, just the CDR3 is kept, 48 bases in frame from base 1. Based on the germline V gene, the CDR1 and CDR2 sequences are ENHRY and SYGVKD. Library generation was performed with PCR. The data were produced on an Illumina HiSeq 2500. Molecular barcoding was employed in the preparation of TCR libraries, with unique molecular identifiers being used to normalize TCRbeta repertoire quantification. In TCRdb, the public reads were trimmed at Q25 with fastp and aligned with MiXCR, with productive beta chains retained. Each CDR3 protein appears once, grouped with its most common genes and DNA. This sample has some 830,000 distinct CDR3 sequences in its table, and 16% of those were observed once. Together, the top ten hold under 6% of the sample.

This specimen's treatment or condition label, per the study, means: allogeneic hematopoietic cell transplantation with graft depleted of TCRalphabeta T cells and CD19 B cells. The children who served as transplant recipients had been given grafts of TCRalphabeta/CD19-depleted allogeneic hematopoietic cells. This clonotype was detected ten times or more. The antigen it binds to is not known. Nothing much larger sits one base from this clone, and base qualities are not available. The specimen was PBMCs, mostly from graft donor cells, collected 360 days after TCRalphabeta/CD19-depleted stem cell transplant. The source is a male patient under 18 who had a stem cell transplant for acute lymphoblastic leukemia, so the T cells may come from the graft donor. Recombination connected TRBV10-3 to TRBJ2-5, and TRBD1 aligns with 8 junction nucleotides. The encoded CDR3 is CAISPGQGRPQETQYF. The DNA is TGTGCCATCAGTCCCGGACAGGGCAGACCCCAAGAGACCCAGTACTTC.